These T cell receptor beta chains were read from a single sample in a study of shared clonotypes between healthy human individuals. Libraries were prepared by immunoSEQ multiplex PCR; TCRdb keeps only in-frame clonotypes and omits some of them. Counted here are fewer than 1.4 million clones, approximately 80% occurring once; the ten biggest clones make up 0.55% to 0.7%. The sample taken for sequencing was memory CD4+ T cells from PBMCs. Receptors originate from a man younger than 35 in good health. Some clones in this sample may be carry-over from other donors' samples. The CDR3 runs from the conserved cysteine through the conserved F or W. D genes are given only for firm matches. Clone sizes are given selectively: once, few, many, or a class where the clone is expanded.

size	D	V	J	DNA	CDR3
.	.	TRBV6-5	TRBJ2-7	TGTGCCAGCAGTTACACCCCGGCCGGCTCCTACGAGCAGTACTTC	CASSYTPAGSYEQYF
.	.	TRBV27	TRBJ1-5	TGTGCCAGCAGTTTTGCGGGCAATCAGCCCCAGCATTTT	CASSFAGNQPQHF
.	TRBD1	TRBV7-2	TRBJ1-4	TGTGCCAGCAGCCCTACCGGGACAGGGAGGAAACTGTTTTTT	CASSPTGTGRKLFF
once	TRBD1	TRBV7-9	TRBJ1-3	TGTGCCAGCAGGCCCGGAGTGGGACAGCTAGGAAACACCATATATTTT	CASRPGVGQLGNTIYF
.	.	TRBV9	TRBJ2-7	TGTGCCAGCAGCGTAGCTTCAGGGCCCGCCGAGCAGTACTTC	CASSVASGPAEQYF
.	TRBD2	TRBV5-1	TRBJ2-5	TGCGCCAGCAGCTTGGGACTAGCGGCCATCGAGGAGACCCAGTACTTC	CASSLGLAAIEETQYF
.	.	TRBV19	TRBJ1-1	TGTGCCAGTAGTACCCGAGGACAGACTTCGGCTGAAGCTTTCTTT	CASSTRGQTSAEAFF
.	TRBD2	TRBV4-1	TRBJ2-3	TGCGCCAGCAGCCAGATGGGGACTAGCGGCCTCACAGATACGCAGTATTTT	CASSQMGTSGLTDTQYF
.	TRBD2	TRBV7-9	TRBJ2-7	TGTGCCAGCAGCACCCACTCTAGCGGGAGGTTCGGCGAGCAGTACTTC	CASSTHSSGRFGEQYF
.	.	TRBV7-6	TRBJ2-3	TGTGCCAGCAGCTTAGGGGGGAGCGCAGATACGCAGTATTTT	CASSLGGSADTQYF
.	TRBD1	TRBV7-9	TRBJ2-2	TGTGCCAGCAGCCCAAGGGGGACAGGCAACACCGGGGAGCTGTTTTTT	CASSPRGTGNTGELFF
.	.	TRBV4-3	TRBJ2-7	TGCGCCAGCAGCCAAGATATCCTAGCGCTCTCCGAGCAGTACTTC	CASSQDILALSEQYF
.	TRBD2	TRBV10-3	TRBJ2-7	TGTGCTGCGGGAGAGAACTACGAGCAGTACTTC	CAAGENYEQYF
few	TRBD2	TRBV4-3	TRBJ2-3	TGCGCCAGCAGCCAAGGTCTCGGGACTAGCGGGGGACATACGCAGTATTTT	CASSQGLGTSGGHTQYF
.	TRBD2	TRBV7-3	TRBJ2-3	TGTGCCAGCAGCTTATTAGCGGGCCGGGGTCAGTATACGCAGTATTTT	CASSLLAGRGQYTQYF
once	TRBD1	TRBV28	TRBJ1-4	TGTGCCAGCAGTTTACTCCGCCCGACAGGGTTGGTTGAAAAACTGTTTTTT	CASSLLRPTGLVEKLFF
.	.	TRBV28	TRBJ2-1	TGTGCCAGCAGTTTATTCCGGGATGAGCAGTTCTTC	CASSLFRDEQFF
.	.	TRBV2	TRBJ1-5	TGTGCCAGCAGCTTCGGGGGACGCCCTGATCAGCCCCAGCATTTT	CASSFGGRPDQPQHF
.	TRBD1	TRBV9	TRBJ2-7	TGTGCCAGCAGCAAAAGGACAGGGGGAAGCTACGAGCAGTACTTC	CASSKRTGGSYEQYF
.	TRBD1	TRBV7-9	TRBJ2-7	TGTGCCAGCAGCCCCCCGACAGGGGCTGCCTACGAGCAGTACTTC	CASSPPTGAAYEQYF
.	.	TRBV7-2	TRBJ2-7	TGTGCCAGCAGCCAACAGATCGAGCAGTACTTC	CASSQQIEQYF
few	.	TRBV18	TRBJ1-1	TGTGCCAGCTCAAAAGGGCCTCCGAGGACTGAAGCTTTCTTT	CASSKGPPRTEAFF
.	TRBD2	TRBV5-1	TRBJ2-2	TGCGCCAGCCAGACCGAGGGAGCGGGAGTAGGCGGGGAGCTGTTTTTT	CASQTEGAGVGGELFF
once	TRBD2	TRBV6-5	TRBJ2-3	TGTGCCAGCCGGGAGGGAGGAGATACGCAGTATTTT	CASREGGDTQYF
.	TRBD1	TRBV27	TRBJ2-7	TGTGCCAGCAGTTACTGGGGACAGGCCTACGAGCAGTACTTC	CASSYWGQAYEQYF
.	TRBD1	TRBV5-6	TRBJ2-5	TGTGCCAGCAGCTTGGTAGGTACAGGGGGCCGTTTGAAGACCCAGTACTTC	CASSLVGTGGRLKTQYF
once	TRBD1	TRBV12-5	TRBJ1-2	TGTGCTAGTGGTTTGACGGGACAGGGAGTGCGGGGCTATGGCTACACCTTC	CASGLTGQGVRGYGYTF
once	.	TRBV5-1	TRBJ2-7	TGCGCCAGCAGCGTGTCGGGCGTAGGGTACGAGCAGTACTTC	CASSVSGVGYEQYF
few	.	TRBV28	TRBJ2-6	TGTGCCAGTCTTCGGCGCTCTGGGGCCAACGTCCTGACTTTC	CASLRRSGANVLTF
few	TRBD1	TRBV2	TRBJ2-7	TGTGCCAGCAGTAGGGACAGGGACAACGAGCAGTACTTC	CASSRDRDNEQYF
.	.	TRBV12-5	TRBJ2-2	TGTGCTAGTGGTTTGGTACTGGGTAATTCGAACACCGGGGAGCTGTTTTTT	CASGLVLGNSNTGELFF
.	.	TRBV7-3	TRBJ2-1	TGTGCCAGCAGCTTCTGGGGGAGCGGTGAGCAGTTCTTC	CASSFWGSGEQFF
once	.	TRBV7-9	TRBJ2-5	TGTGCCAGCAGCTTAGCCGGGGGCCTTGAGACCCAGTACTTC	CASSLAGGLETQYF
.	.	TRBV28	TRBJ1-3	TGTGCCAGCAGTTTGATGACAGGTCGCTCTGGAAACACCATATATTTT	CASSLMTGRSGNTIYF
.	.	TRBV4-3	TRBJ1-3	TGCGCCAGCAGCCAAGATTTATGGGAGTATGGAAACACCATATATTTT	CASSQDLWEYGNTIYF
few	TRBD2	TRBV13	TRBJ2-7	TGTGCCAGCAGCTTAGGCTTCCTAGCGGGAGCTAGCTACGAGCAGTACTTC	CASSLGFLAGASYEQYF
.	TRBD1	TRBV11-2	TRBJ2-7	TGTGCCAGCAGCCCCCGACAGGGGCCCTACGAGCAGTACTTC	CASSPRQGPYEQYF
.	.	TRBV27	TRBJ2-3	TGTGCCAGCAGTTCGGGGCGGGGACTTAGCACAGATACGCAGTATTTT	CASSSGRGLSTDTQYF
.	.	TRBV28	TRBJ2-3	TGTGCCAGCAGTTTCTTGGGGCCCTCAGGGCCAGATACGCAGTATTTT	CASSFLGPSGPDTQYF
.	.	TRBV7-8	TRBJ2-6	TGTGCCAGCAGCGCACGCAAGCTCTCTGGGGCCAACGTCCTGACTTTC	CASSARKLSGANVLTF
.	.	TRBV7-3	TRBJ1-2	TGTGCCAGCAGCCCAGGGCCCAACTATGGCTACACCTTC	CASSPGPNYGYTF
.	.	TRBV6-1	TRBJ1-1	TGTGCCAGCAGAGTGGGGGGGGGCAGGAACACTGAAGCTTTCTTT	CASRVGGGRNTEAFF
.	.	TRBV5-1	TRBJ2-1	TGCGCCAGCAGCCCGGGGGACTCACCCCTTCGGAATGAGCAGTTCTTC	CASSPGDSPLRNEQFF
once	.	TRBV11-3	TRBJ2-2	TGTGCCAGCAGCTTAGTGCGGGTGACCCCGAACACCGGGGAGCTGTTTTTT	CASSLVRVTPNTGELFF
.	TRBD2	TRBV2	TRBJ2-7	TGTGCCAGCAGTAGGACGGGGGGCTACGAGCAGTACTTC	CASSRTGGYEQYF
once	.	TRBV6-5	TRBJ2-3	TGTGCCAGCAGTTACTCAGCGATTCCAGATACGCAGTATTTT	CASSYSAIPDTQYF
few	TRBD1	TRBV19	TRBJ2-7	TGTGCCAGTAGTATGAGACAGGGTTACGAGCAGTACTTC	CASSMRQGYEQYF
once	.	TRBV1	TRBJ2-2	TGCACCAGCCACCAGGGACAGACTAACACCGGGGAGCTGTTTTTT	CTSHQGQTNTGELFF
once	.	TRBV11-1	TRBJ1-1	TGTGCCAGCAGCTTTTCCATGGAAACTGAAGCTTTCTTT	CASSFSMETEAFF
.	TRBD2	TRBV11-2	TRBJ2-3	TGTGCCAGCAGCCAGTATGGGGTAGCGGGCCAGCGGGATACGCAGTATTTT	CASSQYGVAGQRDTQYF
.	TRBD2	TRBV11-2	TRBJ2-7	TGTGCCAGCAGCTTCGGGGGAGGGGTCGAGCAGTACTTC	CASSFGGGVEQYF
.	TRBD1	TRBV5-6	TRBJ2-7	TGTGCCAGCAGCCTATGGACAGGTTTTTCCTACGAGCAGTACTTC	CASSLWTGFSYEQYF
.	TRBD2	TRBV4-1	TRBJ2-1	TGCGCCAGCAGCCAACTAGCGGGAGTCGGGAATGAGCAGTTCTTC	CASSQLAGVGNEQFF
once	.	TRBV5-1	TRBJ2-7	TGCGCCAGCAGCCAAGGGGACTCCTACGAGCAGTACTTC	CASSQGDSYEQYF
.	TRBD1	TRBV10-3	TRBJ1-3	TGTGCCAGCAGTTACTCAGACAGGGGGCGAGGAAACACCATATATTTT	CASSYSDRGRGNTIYF
.	TRBD1	TRBV7-3	TRBJ2-1	TGTGCCAGCAGCTTAGGAGACAGGGGACTTTATGAGCAGTTCTTC	CASSLGDRGLYEQFF
.	.	TRBV28	TRBJ1-6	TGTGCCAGCAGCCTCCGGGACGGAAAGAATTCACCCCTCCACTTT	CASSLRDGKNSPLHF
.	.	TRBV19	TRBJ2-6	TGTGCCAGTAGTCCCATCACCTCTGGGGCCAACGTCCTGACTTTC	CASSPITSGANVLTF
few	.	TRBV28	TRBJ1-2	TGTGCCAGCAGCCCTCCAGGCCGGGGGAACTATGGCTACACCTTC	CASSPPGRGNYGYTF
.	.	TRBV7-2	TRBJ2-1	TGTGCCAGCAGCTTCAGGGAGGGGGACAATGAGCAGTTCTTC	CASSFREGDNEQFF